This TCR beta chain was recovered during a study of blood T cell repertoires in COVID-19. Turning to the study itself: The analysed material was cDNA or gDNA that came from T cells, B-cell-depleted T cells, or PBMCs.

Between the trimmed V and J ends, which lost 4 bases and 6 bases, there was a span of 16 bases. The germline gives CDR1 MGHRA, CDR2 YSYEKL. There are 15 residues in the CDR3. Across under 25 US areas, participants ranged in age from 18 to 89 years. In the original analysis: Estimated nucleated cell counts came from reference gene primer amplification. The protocol was immunoSEQ multiplex PCR, while the TCRdb copy is restricted to in-frame clones and leaves out a portion. That table supplies the V and J calls and clone size; D and trimming were determined from the DNA. The sample includes roughly 200,000 clones, around 84% of them seen just once.

The chain combines TRBV4-1 with TRBJ1-5, with a possible D match to TRBD1 (6 bases). Sequencing used PBMCs or T cells enriched from blood (not recorded which). This clonotype originated in a man aged 40-49 years who had recovered from COVID-19. Here the CDR3 reads CASSPRGSGGQPQHF. The CDR3 coding sequence is TGCGCCAGCAGCCCGAGGGGGAGTGGCGGTCAGCCCCAGCATTTT.